This note documents a single T cell receptor (beta chain) sequence. Its target is unknown. The sample comes from a study of cytomegalovirus exposure and HLA in healthy donors. For the study at large: Researchers found that roughly 81% of 350 to 500 genotyped donors fell within the Caucasian-associated ancestry cluster. Findings of the study overall: A highly shared variant cluster was judged a likely technical artifact.

PCR used 60 Vbeta primers and 13 Jbeta primers. Clones were read by immunoSEQ multiplex PCR, and TCRdb kept only the in-frame ones, dropping some. The data contain 150,000 to 200,000 clones, about 80% of them singletons. Healthy individuals who donated bone marrow served as the donors. The receptor was derived from a woman in her thirties or forties in good health and CMV-seronegative. The sample comprised PBMCs.

This CDR3 reads CASSKRKQGWGNAKNIQYF. For the CDR3, the DNA is TGTGCCAGCAGCAAGAGGAAACAGGGATGGGGGAACGCCAAAAACATTCAGTACTTC. The chain has TRBV21-1 and TRBJ2-4; TRBD1 is the table's D call, not checked against the DNA. TRBV21-1 is flagged as a pseudogene. The CDR3 runs 19 residues.